The T cell receptor beta chain described here comes from a study of blood T cell repertoires in COVID-19. Whole-study context: PBMCs, B-cell-depleted T cells, or T cells were the source of the cDNA or gDNA that made up the material.

Per the original methods: Amplification of reference gene primers was used by the study to estimate nucleated cell counts. Clones were read by immunoSEQ multiplex PCR, and TCRdb kept only the in-frame ones, dropping some. The V and J calls and clone size come from that table; D and trimming were worked out from the DNA. This sample yields approximately 90,000 clones, of which 70% to 85% are seen a single time; around a quarter belongs to the top ten. This CDR3 comprises 16 residues. Germline V gene sequence: CDR1 SGHNT, CDR2 YYREEE (reference sequence). With 4 bases clipped from V and 5 bases from J, the junction kept 14 bases outside the gene matches.

The sample consisted of peripheral blood. J is TRBJ1-1 and V is TRBV5-4; 7 positions agree with TRBD1. This TCR was recovered from a man in his fifties or sixties with acute or convalescent COVID-19. The CDR3 DNA is TGTGCCAGCAGCCCCCTGACAGGGCTAGGGAGGACTGAAGCTTTCTTT. Amino acid sequence: CASSPLTGLGRTEAFF.